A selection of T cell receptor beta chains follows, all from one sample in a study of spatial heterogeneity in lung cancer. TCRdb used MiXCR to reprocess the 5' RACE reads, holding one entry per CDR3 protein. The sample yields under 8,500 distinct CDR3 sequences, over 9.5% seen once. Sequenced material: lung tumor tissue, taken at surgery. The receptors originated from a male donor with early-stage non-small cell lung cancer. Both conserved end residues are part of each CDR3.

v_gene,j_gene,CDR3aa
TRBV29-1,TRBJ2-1,CSVGRTANNEQFF
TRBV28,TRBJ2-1,CASSLWGSYNEQFF
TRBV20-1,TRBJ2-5,CSAPLGTDPRETQYF
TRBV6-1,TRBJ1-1,CASSEGGRNTEAFF
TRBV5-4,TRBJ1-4,CASSLGQGAHGEKLFF
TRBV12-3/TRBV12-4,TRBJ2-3,CASSPGQITLGEDTQYF
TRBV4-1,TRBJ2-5,CASSHAGTGGETQYF
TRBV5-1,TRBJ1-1,CASSLGSPEAFF
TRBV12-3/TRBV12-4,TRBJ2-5,CASLSGGETQYF
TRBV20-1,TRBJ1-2,CSARSALGYYGYTF
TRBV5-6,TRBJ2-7,CASSLDDEQYF
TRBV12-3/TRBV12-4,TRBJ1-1,CASKDRLNTEAFF
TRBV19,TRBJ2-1,CASSIPRLLYNEQFF
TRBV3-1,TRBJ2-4,CASSQELGRGKNIQYF
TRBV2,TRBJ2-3,CASKTSGRSDTQYF
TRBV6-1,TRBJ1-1,CASRKELNTEAFF